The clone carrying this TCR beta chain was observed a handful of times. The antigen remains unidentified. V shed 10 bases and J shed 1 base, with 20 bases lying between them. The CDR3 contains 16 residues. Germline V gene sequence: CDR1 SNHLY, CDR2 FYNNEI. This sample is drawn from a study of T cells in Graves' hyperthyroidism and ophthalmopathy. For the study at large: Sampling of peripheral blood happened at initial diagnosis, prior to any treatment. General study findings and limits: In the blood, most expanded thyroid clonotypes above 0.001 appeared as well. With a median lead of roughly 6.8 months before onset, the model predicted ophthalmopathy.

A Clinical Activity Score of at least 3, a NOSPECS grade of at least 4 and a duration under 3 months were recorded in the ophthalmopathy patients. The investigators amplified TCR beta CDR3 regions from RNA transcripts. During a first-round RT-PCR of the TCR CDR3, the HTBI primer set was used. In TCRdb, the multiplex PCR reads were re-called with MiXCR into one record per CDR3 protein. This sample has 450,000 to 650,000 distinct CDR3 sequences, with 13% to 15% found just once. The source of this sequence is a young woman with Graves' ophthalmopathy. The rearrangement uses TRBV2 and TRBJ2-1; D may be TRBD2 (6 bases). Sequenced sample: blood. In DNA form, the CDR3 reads TGTGCCACCGAAAAGTCCGGGACTGCGTCCTACAATGAGCAGTTCTTC. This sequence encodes CATEKSGTASYNEQFF. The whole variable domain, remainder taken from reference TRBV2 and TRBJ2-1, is EPEVTQTPSHQVTQMGQEVILRCVPISNHLYFYWYRQILGQKVEFLVSFYNNEISEKSEIFDDQFSVERPDGSNFTLKIRSTKLEDSAMYFCATEKSGTASYNEQFFGPGTRLTVL.